This T cell receptor (beta chain) was sequenced in a study of blood T cell repertoires in COVID-19. Study summary: COVID-19 samples from acute and convalescent phases originated in the United States, Italy and Spain. Sources were T cells, B-cell-depleted T cells, or PBMCs; the material itself was cDNA or gDNA.

In the study's own analysis: For nucleated cells, counts were estimated from reference gene primer amplification. Here immunoSEQ multiplex PCR was the method, and the copy in TCRdb shows in-frame clones only, minus some. V, J and clone size are taken as reported in that table, and D and trimming were inferred from the DNA itself. The data contain about 240,000 clones, roughly 83% of them singletons. The V gene end was trimmed by 1 base and the J gene end by 4 bases; junction bases not matched to a gene: 8. The germline V gene has CDR1 SGHDT and CDR2 YYEEEE. This CDR3 region has 18 residues. This chain links TRBV5-6 with TRBJ2-5; 15 positions match TRBD2. This clonotype was obtained from an elderly woman with acute or convalescent COVID-19. The sequenced sample was peripheral blood. CDR3 residues: CASSLPGLAGGPRETQYF. The DNA for the CDR3 is TGTGCCAGCAGCTTGCCCGGACTAGCGGGGGGGCCGAGAGAGACCCAGTACTTC.